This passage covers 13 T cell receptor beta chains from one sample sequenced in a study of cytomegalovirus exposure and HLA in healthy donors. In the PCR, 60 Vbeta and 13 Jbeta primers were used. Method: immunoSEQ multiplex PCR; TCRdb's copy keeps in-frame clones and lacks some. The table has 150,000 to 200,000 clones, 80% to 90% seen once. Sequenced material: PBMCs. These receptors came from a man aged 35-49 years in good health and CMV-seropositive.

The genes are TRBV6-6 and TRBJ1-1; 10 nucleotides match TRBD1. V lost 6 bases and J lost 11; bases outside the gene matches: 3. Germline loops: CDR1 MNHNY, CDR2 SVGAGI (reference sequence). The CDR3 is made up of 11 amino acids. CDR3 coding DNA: TGTGCCAGCAGCGACAGGGGGCACGCTTTCTTT. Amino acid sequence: CASSDRGHAFF.

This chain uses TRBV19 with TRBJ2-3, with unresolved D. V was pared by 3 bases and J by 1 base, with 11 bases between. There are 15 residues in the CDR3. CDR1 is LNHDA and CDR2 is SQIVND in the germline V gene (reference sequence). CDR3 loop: CASSMGPYGTDTQYF. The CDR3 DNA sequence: TGTGCCAGTAGTATGGGCCCGTATGGCACAGATACGCAGTATTTT.

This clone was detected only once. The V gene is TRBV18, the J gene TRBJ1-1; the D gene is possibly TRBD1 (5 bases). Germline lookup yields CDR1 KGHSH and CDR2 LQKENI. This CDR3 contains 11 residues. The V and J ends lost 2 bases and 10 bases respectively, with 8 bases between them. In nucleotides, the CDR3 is TGTGCCAGCTCACCATTAGGGGTAGCTTTCTTT. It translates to CASSPLGVAFF.

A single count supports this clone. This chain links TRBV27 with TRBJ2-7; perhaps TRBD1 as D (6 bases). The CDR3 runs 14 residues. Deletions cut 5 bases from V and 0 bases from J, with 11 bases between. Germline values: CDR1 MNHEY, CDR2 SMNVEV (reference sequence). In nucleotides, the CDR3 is TGTGCCAGCAGTACAGGGTTGCGCTCCTACGAGCAGTACTTC. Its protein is CASSTGLRSYEQYF.

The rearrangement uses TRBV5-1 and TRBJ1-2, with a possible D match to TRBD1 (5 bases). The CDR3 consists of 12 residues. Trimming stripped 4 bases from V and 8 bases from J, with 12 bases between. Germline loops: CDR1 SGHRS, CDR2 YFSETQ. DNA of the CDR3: TGCGCCAGCAGCGTCGGACAAGGAGGCTACACCTTC. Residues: CASSVGQGGYTF.

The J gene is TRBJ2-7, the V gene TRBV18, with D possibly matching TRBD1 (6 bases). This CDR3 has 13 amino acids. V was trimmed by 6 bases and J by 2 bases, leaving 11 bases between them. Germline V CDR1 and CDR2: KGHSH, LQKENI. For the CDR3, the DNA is TGTGCCAGCTCCCGGGACACTACCTACGAGCAGTACTTC. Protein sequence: CASSRDTTYEQYF.

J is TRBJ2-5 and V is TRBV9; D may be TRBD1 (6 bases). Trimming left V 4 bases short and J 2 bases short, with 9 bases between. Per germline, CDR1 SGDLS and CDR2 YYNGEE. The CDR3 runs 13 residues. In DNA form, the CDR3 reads TGTGCCAGCAGCCGAGGGGGACAAGAGACCCAGTACTTC. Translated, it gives CASSRGGQETQYF.

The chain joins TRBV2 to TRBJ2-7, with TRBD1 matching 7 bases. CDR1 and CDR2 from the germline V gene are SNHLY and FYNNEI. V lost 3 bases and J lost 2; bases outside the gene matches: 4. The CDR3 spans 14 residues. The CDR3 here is CASSENRGPYEQYF. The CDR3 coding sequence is TGTGCCAGCAGTGAGAACAGGGGCCCCTACGAGCAGTACTTC.

CDR3 in amino acids: CASSQTTGGWEAQYF. CDR3 nucleotides: TGTGCCAGCAGCCAAACAACAGGGGGCTGGGAGGCCCAGTACTTC. The rearrangement uses TRBV14 and TRBJ2-5; 9 positions match TRBD1. This CDR3 contains 15 residues. CDR1 and CDR2 from the germline V gene are SGHDN and FVKESK. V shed 2 bases, J shed 9 bases, and the junction held 10 bases outside the gene matches.

The CDR3 DNA reads as TGTGCCAGCAGCTTAGGGGGAGGGGCCAATCAGCCCCAGCATTTT. It translates to CASSLGGGANQPQHF. This chain uses TRBV7-6 with TRBJ1-5; D is perhaps TRBD1 (5 bases). CDR3 length: 15 residues. Germline CDR1 SGHVS, CDR2 FNYEAQ. V lost 1 base to trimming and J lost 3 bases, with 10 bases between them.

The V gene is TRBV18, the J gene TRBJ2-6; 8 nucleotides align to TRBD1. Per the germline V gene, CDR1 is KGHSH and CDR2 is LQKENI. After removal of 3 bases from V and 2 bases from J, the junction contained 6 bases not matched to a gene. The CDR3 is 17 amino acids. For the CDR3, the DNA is TGTGCCAGCTCACCGTGGACAGGGACCGCTGGGGCCAACGTCCTGACTTTC. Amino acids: CASSPWTGTAGANVLTF.

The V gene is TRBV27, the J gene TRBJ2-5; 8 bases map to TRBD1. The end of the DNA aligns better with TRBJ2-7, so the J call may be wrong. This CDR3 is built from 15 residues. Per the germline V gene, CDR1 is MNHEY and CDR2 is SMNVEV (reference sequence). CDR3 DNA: TGTGCCAGCAGTCCCCGACAGGGGCTCTCCTACGAGCAGTACTTC. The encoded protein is CASSPRQGLSYEQYF.

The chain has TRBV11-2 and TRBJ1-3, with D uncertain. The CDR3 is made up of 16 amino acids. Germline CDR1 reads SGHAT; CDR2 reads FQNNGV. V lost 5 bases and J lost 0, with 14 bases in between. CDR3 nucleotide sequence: TGTGCCAGCAGCCCCCAGTTTGGACTCTCTGGAAACACCATATATTTT. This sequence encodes CASSPQFGLSGNTIYF.